Listed below are T cell receptor beta chains from one sample, sequenced in a study of blood T cell repertoires in COVID-19. Libraries were prepared by immunoSEQ multiplex PCR; TCRdb keeps only in-frame clonotypes and omits some of them. This sample has about 220,000 clones, with less than 90% found just once. The sequenced sample consisted of PBMCs or T cells enriched from blood (not recorded which). The receptors come from a woman in her 40s who had recovered from COVID-19. The CDR3 runs from the conserved cysteine through the conserved F or W. A D gene is named only where the DNA matches it firmly. The size of a clone is reported for some rows only, either as once, few or many, or as a class for expanded clones.

>TRBJ2-5|15|TRBV5-1|once|TRBD2
CASSLVAAGGETQYF
TGCGCCAGCAGCTTGGTGGCAGCGGGAGGAGAGACCCAGTACTTC
>TRBJ2-1|14|TRBV27|NA|NA
CASSTRSNYNEQFF
TGTGCCAGCAGTACCAGGTCTAATTACAATGAGCAGTTCTTC
>TRBJ2-1|13|TRBV9|NA|NA
CASSVRLDNEQFF
TGTGCCAGCAGCGTGCGACTAGACAATGAGCAGTTCTTC
>TRBJ1-1|16|TRBV27|NA|TRBD1
CASSASRGQKRTEAFF
TGTGCCAGCAGTGCATCGAGGGGGCAAAAAAGGACTGAAGCTTTCTTT
>TRBJ2-7|16|TRBV5-4|NA|TRBD2
CASSLGTSGVQYEQYF
TGTGCCAGCAGCTTGGGGACTAGCGGGGTTCAATACGAGCAGTACTTC
>TRBJ1-2|15|TRBV11-2|NA|TRBD1
CASSRGTGGNYGYTF
TGTGCCAGCAGCCGAGGGACAGGGGGCAACTATGGCTACACCTTC
>TRBJ1-4|13|TRBV19|NA|TRBD1
CASSGTGREKLFF
TGTGCCAGTAGTGGGACAGGGCGTGAAAAACTGTTTTTT
>TRBJ2-2|16|TRBV7-3|once|TRBD2
CASSPRGGYDTGELFF
TGTGCCAGCAGCCCGCGGGGGGGGTACGACACCGGGGAGCTGTTTTTT
>TRBJ1-1|15|TRBV10-2|NA|TRBD1
CASSPTGVVRTEAFF
TGCGCCAGCAGTCCGACAGGGGTGGTAAGGACTGAAGCTTTCTTT
>TRBJ2-3|15|TRBV6-4|few|TRBD2
CASSQLAGGTDTQYF
TGTGCCAGCAGTCAGCTAGCGGGGGGCACAGATACGCAGTATTTT
>TRBJ2-3|16|TRBV5-1|NA|TRBD2
CASSLGLAASTDTQYF
TGCGCCAGCAGCTTGGGCCTAGCGGCTTCCACAGATACGCAGTATTTT
>TRBJ1-6|16|TRBV19|NA|TRBD1
CASSIAPGGSPAPLHF
TGTGCCAGTAGTATAGCCCCAGGGGGCAGTCCGGCACCCCTCCACTTT
>TRBJ2-7|16|TRBV10-2|NA|NA
CASRPPGGTVPYEQYF
TGCGCCAGCAGACCGCCTGGAGGGACGGTCCCTTACGAGCAGTACTTC
>TRBJ2-3|15|TRBV27|few|NA
CASSPRGQSTDTQYF
TGTGCCAGCAGTCCCCGAGGACAGAGCACAGATACGCAGTATTTT